This T cell receptor beta chain was documented in a study of blood T cell repertoires in COVID-19. Some clones are missing from TCRdb's copy, which holds only in-frame ones; the method was immunoSEQ multiplex PCR. The sample has roughly 210,000 clones; 87% are singletons. The CDR3 totals 15 residues. Trimming shortened V by 4 bases and J by 3 bases, and 12 bases separated the two germline ends. The germline gives CDR1 SGHNT, CDR2 YENEEA. The clonotype was recovered from a man aged 25-45 years in a cohort exposed to, infected with or recovered from COVID-19 (not recorded which). Material for sequencing was PBMCs or T cells enriched from blood (not recorded which). This chain connects TRBV11-3 to TRBJ2-2; TRBD1 is a possible D gene (6 bases). CDR3 sequence reads: CASSSGDTDTGELFF. The DNA for the CDR3 is TGTGCCAGCAGCTCTGGGGACACAGACACCGGGGAGCTGTTTTTT.